This is a list of T cell receptor beta chains from one sample in a study of cytomegalovirus exposure and HLA in healthy donors. The method was immunoSEQ multiplex PCR; TCRdb's version includes in-frame clones alone and lacks a portion of them. The sample yields 190,000 or so clones, roughly four fifths seen once. Sequencing input: PBMCs. These receptor sequences come from a man in his fifties in good health and CMV-seronegative. The CDR3 runs from the conserved cysteine through the conserved F or W. D genes are given only for firm matches. Size tells how often a clone was seen (once, few, many) or the class of an expanded clone, and some rows leave it out.

abundance,j_gene,v_gene,len,d_gene,CDR3nt,CDR3aa
.,TRBJ2-5,TRBV5-1,13,TRBD2,TGCGCCAGCAGCCCGCTGACTAGCGGGCATCAGTACTTC,CASSPLTSGHQYF
.,TRBJ2-7,TRBV6-1,14,TRBD1,TGTGCCAGCAGTGAAGGGGGCAGGGGGTACGAGCAGTACTTC,CASSEGGRGYEQYF
.,TRBJ2-3,TRBV6-1,15,.,TGTGCCAGCAGCGACATGTCCCTTAGCACAGATACGCAGTATTTT,CASSDMSLSTDTQYF
.,TRBJ2-3,TRBV5-1,13,.,TGCGCCAGCAGAGGCGGGGGCACAGATACGCAGTATTTT,CASRGGGTDTQYF
.,TRBJ2-7,TRBV5-1,15,.,TGCGCCAGCAGCCGTGGACTCGAACTCCCGTCCGAGCAGTACTTC,CASSRGLELPSEQYF
.,TRBJ1-2,TRBV7-2,16,.,TGTGCCAGCAGGAGAGACGGGGGTGGAACGGACTATGGCTACACCTTC,CASRRDGGGTDYGYTF
few,TRBJ1-1,TRBV5-1,14,TRBD1,TGCGCCAGCAGCTTACGACAGGGGCCCGCTGAAGCTTTCTTT,CASSLRQGPAEAFF
.,TRBJ2-3,TRBV2,15,.,TGTGCCAGCAGTGATTTCGGGACTAGCACAGATACGCAGTATTTT,CASSDFGTSTDTQYF
.,TRBJ1-2,TRBV5-6,14,TRBD1,TGTGCCAGCAGCCATGGACAGGGACGCTTTGGCTACACCTTC,CASSHGQGRFGYTF
once,TRBJ2-7,TRBV19,13,.,TGTGCCGTCTCGAGTCCCAAGTCCTACGAGCAGTACTTC,CAVSSPKSYEQYF
.,TRBJ1-2,TRBV29-1,12,.,TGCAGCGTTGAGAGACAGAACTATGGCTACACCTTC,CSVERQNYGYTF
.,TRBJ2-1,TRBV25-1,12,.,TGTGCCAGCAGTGATGAGATCAGGGGCGAGTTCTTC,CASSDEIRGEFF
.,TRBJ2-7,TRBV6-1,15,TRBD1,TGTGCCAGCAGTCTACAGGGGGCTTCGTCCTACGAGCAGTACTTC,CASSLQGASSYEQYF
.,TRBJ1-2,TRBV7-9,17,.,TGTGCCAGCAGCTCGACGAACTCTACCGGGGGGTCTGGTGGCTACACCTTC,CASSSTNSTGGSGGYTF
.,TRBJ2-3,TRBV6-6,15,TRBD2,TGTGCCAGCAGAACATACGGGGGGGCCGTGAATACGCAGTATTTT,CASRTYGGAVNTQYF
.,TRBJ1-2,TRBV6-5,14,TRBD1,TGTGCCAGCGGAAACAGGGGGCCTAGCTATGGCTACACCTTC,CASGNRGPSYGYTF
.,TRBJ2-1,TRBV7-3,15,TRBD1,TGTGCCAGCAGCTCAGACAGGGGACGGTACAATGAGCAGTTCTTC,CASSSDRGRYNEQFF
.,TRBJ1-1,TRBV7-9,14,.,TGTGCCAGCAGCTTAGGGACATCTAACACTGAAGCTTTCTTT,CASSLGTSNTEAFF
.,TRBJ2-2,TRBV7-3,15,.,TGTGCCAGCAGCTTAGGGCAGGCATACACCGGGGAGCTGTTTTTT,CASSLGQAYTGELFF
.,TRBJ1-1,TRBV29-1,14,.,TGCAGCGTCGGGACTCTAATCCCTTCGACTGAAGCTTTCTTT,CSVGTLIPSTEAFF
once,TRBJ2-7,TRBV5-4,12,.,TGTGCCAGCAGCTTGGACTGGTACGAGCAGTACTTC,CASSLDWYEQYF
.,TRBJ2-7,TRBV6-6,15,.,TGTGCCAGCAGTCTTGGGGAATTAGGGAGTTACGAGCAGTACTTC,CASSLGELGSYEQYF
.,TRBJ1-5,TRBV28,14,TRBD1,TGTGCCAGCAATACAGGGGGCCTTAATCAGCCCCAGCATTTT,CASNTGGLNQPQHF
.,TRBJ2-7,TRBV18,15,TRBD2,TGTGCCAGCTCACCCCCTAGCGGGGGCTCCTACGAGCAGTACTTC,CASSPPSGGSYEQYF
.,TRBJ2-5,TRBV19,15,.,TGTGCCAGTAGTCAAGCAGGGGAAGGATGGGAGACCCAGTACTTC,CASSQAGEGWETQYF
.,TRBJ2-5,TRBV11-2,14,.,TGTGCCAGCAGCACCGGACTAAAACAAGAGACCCAGTACTTC,CASSTGLKQETQYF
.,TRBJ2-5,TRBV6-6,16,.,TGTGCCAGCTTGTTGGCTCAAAGGGGAAGGCAAGAGACCCAGTACTTC,CASLLAQRGRQETQYF
.,TRBJ2-7,TRBV9,15,.,TGTGCCAGCAGCGTAGGGAGCGATTCCATCTACGAGCAGTACTTC,CASSVGSDSIYEQYF
once,TRBJ1-3,TRBV19,16,TRBD1,TGTGCCAGTAGTGAGGACAGGGCGTACTCTGGAAACACCATATATTTT,CASSEDRAYSGNTIYF
.,TRBJ2-7,TRBV7-9,16,.,TGTGCCAGCAGCTTACTTAATCCCCCAGGCCCGTACGAGCAGTACTTC,CASSLLNPPGPYEQYF
.,TRBJ2-3,TRBV7-9,14,.,TGTGCCAGCAGCTTAGGGGGCGGCGCAGATACGCAGTATTTT,CASSLGGGADTQYF
.,TRBJ2-4,TRBV11-3,13,.,TGTGCCAGCAGCGCGGGACAGCGAAACATTCAGTACTTC,CASSAGQRNIQYF